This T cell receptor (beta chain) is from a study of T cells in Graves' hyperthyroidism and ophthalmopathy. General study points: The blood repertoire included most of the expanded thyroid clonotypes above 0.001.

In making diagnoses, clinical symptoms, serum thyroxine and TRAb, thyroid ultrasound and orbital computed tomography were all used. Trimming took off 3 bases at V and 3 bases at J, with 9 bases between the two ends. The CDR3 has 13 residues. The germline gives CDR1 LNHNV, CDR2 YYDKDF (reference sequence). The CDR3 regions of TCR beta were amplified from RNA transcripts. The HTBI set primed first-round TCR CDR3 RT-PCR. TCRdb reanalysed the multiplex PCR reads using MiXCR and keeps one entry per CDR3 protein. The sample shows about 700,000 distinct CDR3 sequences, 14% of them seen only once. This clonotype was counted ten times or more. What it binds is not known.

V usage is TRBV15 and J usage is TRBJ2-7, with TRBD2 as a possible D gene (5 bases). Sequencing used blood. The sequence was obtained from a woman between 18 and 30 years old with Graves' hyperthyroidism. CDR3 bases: TGTGCCACCAGCAGCCGGGATGACTACGAGCAGTACTTC. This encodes CATSSRDDYEQYF.